What follows are 5 T cell receptor beta chains derived from one specimen sequenced in a study of regulatory T cells in long-lasting Graves disease. Arm-PCR of CDR3 regions and iRepertoire HTBI primers were used to build TCR beta libraries. In TCRdb, the multiplex PCR reads were re-called with MiXCR into one record per CDR3 protein. Among about 530,000 distinct CDR3 sequences, about 15% were seen once, and the ten largest hold approximately 25%. The time point: newly diagnosed GD, antithyroid drugs for less than 3 months. There was RNA extracted from PBMCs, and the TCR library was made from it. The sample also formed part of further work on T cells in Graves' hyperthyroidism and ophthalmopathy.

This sample comprised peripheral blood mononuclear cells (PBMCs), obtained at new diagnosis, from a patient treated with antithyroid drugs. All receptors come from a woman in her forties or fifties with Graves disease.

This clonotype was detected a few times. The rearrangement joins TRBV6-5 to TRBJ2-1, with TRBD1 identical over 8 bases. Germline lookup yields CDR1 MNHEY and CDR2 SVGAGI. This CDR3 has 15 amino acids. V shed 7 bases, J shed 5 bases, and the junction held 10 bases outside the gene matches. The CDR3 sequence is CASILDRAGNNEQFF. The CDR3 DNA is TGTGCCAGCATTCTGGACAGGGCGGGGAACAATGAGCAGTTCTTC.

This clonotype was counted many times. The V and J genes are TRBV7-8 and TRBJ1-5, with a weak D call TRBD1 (5 bases). The germline V gene has CDR1 SGHVS and CDR2 FQNEAQ. Deletions cut 6 bases from V and 11 bases from J, with 11 bases between. This CDR3 spans 11 amino acids. The CDR3 sequence is CASRGEGSQHF. DNA for the CDR3: TGTGCCAGCAGGGGAGAGGGGTCCCAGCATTTT.

This clonotype came up many times. The CDR3: CSAERPGGYETQYF. The CDR3 DNA follows: TGCAGTGCCGAGCGACCGGGGGGGTATGAGACCCAGTACTTC. This chain links TRBV20-1 with TRBJ2-5, with 8 positions matching TRBD2. The germline CDR1 and CDR2 sequences are DFQATT and SNEGSKA (reference sequence). The CDR3 covers 14 residues. J was trimmed by 5 bases and V by 6 bases; bases with no gene match: 11.

This clonotype was detected ten times or more. The chain employs TRBV2 and TRBJ1-3; D gene unclear. There are 14 residues in the CDR3. The V and J ends lost 6 bases and 1 base respectively, with 10 bases between them. CDR1 is SNHLY, CDR2 FYNNEI, per germline. This chain's CDR3 is CASSRGESGNTIYF. The CDR3 DNA is TGTGCCAGCAGCAGAGGAGAGTCTGGAAACACCATATATTTT.

This clonotype was observed a handful of times. The rearrangement uses TRBV6-1 and TRBJ1-4, with TRBD1 matching over 10 bases. Trimming took 2 bases from V and 8 from J; bases not matched to a gene: 14. CDR3 length: 18 amino acids. Germline CDR1 reads MNHNS; CDR2 reads SASEGT. DNA for the CDR3: TGTGCCAGCAGTGAAAGCGGGACAGGGGCCACCCGGCGAGAAAAACTGTTTTTT. Translation gives CASSESGTGATRREKLFF.